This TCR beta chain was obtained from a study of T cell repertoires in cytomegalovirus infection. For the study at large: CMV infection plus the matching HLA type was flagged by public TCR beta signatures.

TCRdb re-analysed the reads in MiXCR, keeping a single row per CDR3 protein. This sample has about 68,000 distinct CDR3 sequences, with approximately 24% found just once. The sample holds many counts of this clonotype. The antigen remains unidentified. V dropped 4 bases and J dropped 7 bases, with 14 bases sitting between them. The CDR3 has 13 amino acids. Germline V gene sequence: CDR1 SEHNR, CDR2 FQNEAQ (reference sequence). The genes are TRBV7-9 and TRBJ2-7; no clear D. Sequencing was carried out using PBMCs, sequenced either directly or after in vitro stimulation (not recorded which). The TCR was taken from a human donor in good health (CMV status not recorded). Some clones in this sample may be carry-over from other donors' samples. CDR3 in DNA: TGTGCCAGCAGCTCCCTCATAGTGGGGGAGCAGTACTTC. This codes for CASSSLIVGEQYF.